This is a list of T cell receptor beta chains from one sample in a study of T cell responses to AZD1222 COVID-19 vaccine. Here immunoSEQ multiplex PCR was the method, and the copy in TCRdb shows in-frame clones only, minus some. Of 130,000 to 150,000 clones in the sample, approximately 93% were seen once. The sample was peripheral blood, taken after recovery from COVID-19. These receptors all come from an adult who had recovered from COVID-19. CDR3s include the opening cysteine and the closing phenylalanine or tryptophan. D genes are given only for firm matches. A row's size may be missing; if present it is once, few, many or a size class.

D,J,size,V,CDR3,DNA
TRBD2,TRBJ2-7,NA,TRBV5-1,CASSSAPGLAGPSYEQYF,TGCGCCAGCAGCTCGGCACCGGGACTAGCGGGACCTTCCTACGAGCAGTACTTC
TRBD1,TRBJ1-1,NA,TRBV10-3,CAIRGQGENTEAFF,TGTGCCATCAGAGGACAGGGGGAGAACACTGAAGCTTTCTTT
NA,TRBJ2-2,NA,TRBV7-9,CASSFRPSFAQFRGELFF,TGTGCCAGCAGCTTCCGCCCCTCATTTGCGCAGTTCAGGGGGGAGCTGTTTTTT
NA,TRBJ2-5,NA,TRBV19,CASSRDLGGETQYF,TGTGCCAGTAGTAGAGACCTAGGTGGGGAGACCCAGTACTTC
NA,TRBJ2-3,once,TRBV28,CASSLGTSTDTQYF,TGTGCCAGCAGTTTAGGGACTAGCACAGATACGCAGTATTTT
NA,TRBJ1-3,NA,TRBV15,CATRTTGSVGNTIYF,TGTGCCACCAGAACTACAGGGAGCGTTGGAAACACCATATATTTT
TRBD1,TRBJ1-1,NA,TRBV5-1,CASSRQGARDTEAFF,TGCGCCAGCAGTAGGCAGGGGGCGCGGGACACTGAAGCTTTCTTT
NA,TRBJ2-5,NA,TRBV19,CASSNWAQETQYF,TGTGCCAGTAGTAACTGGGCCCAAGAGACCCAGTACTTC
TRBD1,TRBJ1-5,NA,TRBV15,CATSRPTGGYQPQHF,TGTGCCACCAGCAGACCGACAGGGGGCTATCAGCCCCAGCATTTT
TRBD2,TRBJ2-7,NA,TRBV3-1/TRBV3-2,CASSPWTSGDSYEQYF,TGTGCCAGCAGCCCCTGGACTAGCGGGGACTCCTACGAGCAGTACTTC
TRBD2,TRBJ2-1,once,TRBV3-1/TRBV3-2,CASSQIAGGANYNEQFF,TGTGCCAGCAGCCAGATAGCGGGAGGCGCCAATTACAATGAGCAGTTCTTC
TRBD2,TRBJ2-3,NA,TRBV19,CASSPGLSTDTQYF,TGTGCCAGTAGCCCGGGACTAAGCACAGATACGCAGTATTTT
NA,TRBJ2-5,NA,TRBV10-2,CACLGAEQETQYF,TGCGCTTGCCTAGGGGCGGAGCAAGAGACCCAGTACTTC
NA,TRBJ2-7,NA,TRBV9,CASSVEPPNEQYF,TGTGCCAGCAGCGTAGAGCCCCCTAACGAGCAGTACTTC
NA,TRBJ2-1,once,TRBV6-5,CASSYLGTEQFF,TGTGCCAGCAGTTACTTGGGGACAGAGCAGTTCTTC
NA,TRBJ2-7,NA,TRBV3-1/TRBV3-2,CASSQGQAVEQYF,TGTGCCAGCAGCCAAGGACAGGCAGTTGAGCAGTACTTC
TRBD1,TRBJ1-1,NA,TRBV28,CASSSGQGNTEAFF,TGTGCCAGCAGTTCGGGACAGGGTAACACTGAAGCTTTCTTT
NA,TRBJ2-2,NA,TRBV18,CASSQSHTGELFF,TGTGCCAGCTCACAGAGTCACACCGGGGAGCTGTTTTTT
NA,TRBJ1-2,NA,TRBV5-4,CASSLGVGLVGPHGYTF,TGTGCCAGCAGCTTGGGCGTCGGTTTAGTCGGTCCCCATGGCTACACCTTC
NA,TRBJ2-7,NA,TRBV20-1,CSAATGYEQYF,TGCAGTGCTGCCACAGGGTACGAGCAGTACTTC
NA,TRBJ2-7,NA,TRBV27,CASSFGGYEQYF,TGTGCCAGCAGTTTTGGGGGCTACGAGCAGTACTTC
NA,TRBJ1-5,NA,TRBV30,CAWSENYPNQPQHF,TGTGCCTGGAGTGAGAATTATCCGAATCAGCCCCAGCATTTT
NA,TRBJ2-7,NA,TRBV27,CASSHGWAGSYEQYF,TGTGCCAGCAGCCATGGGTGGGCCGGCTCCTACGAGCAGTACTTC
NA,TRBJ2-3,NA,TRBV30,CAWSDGPDTQYF,TGTGCCTGGAGTGATGGACCAGATACGCAGTATTTT
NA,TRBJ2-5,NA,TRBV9,CASSVGVQKETQYF,TGTGCCAGCAGCGTAGGAGTTCAGAAAGAGACCCAGTACTTC
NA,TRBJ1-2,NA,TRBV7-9,CASSPPTNYGYTF,TGTGCCAGCAGCCCCCCCACTAACTATGGCTACACCTTC
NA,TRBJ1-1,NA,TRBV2,CASSDRSLNTEAFF,TGTGCCAGCAGCGATAGATCCTTGAACACTGAAGCTTTCTTT
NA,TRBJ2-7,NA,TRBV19,CASSSFLGQYEQYF,TGTGCCAGTAGTTCCTTCTTAGGACAGTACGAGCAGTACTTC
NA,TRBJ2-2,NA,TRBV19,CASSIRGSSTGELFF,TGTGCCAGTAGTATTCGGGGCAGTAGCACCGGGGAGCTGTTTTTT
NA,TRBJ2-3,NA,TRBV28,CASSSPPDTQYF,TGTGCCAGCAGTTCTCCACCAGATACGCAGTATTTT
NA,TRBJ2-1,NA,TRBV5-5,CASSFLLYNEQFF,TGTGCCAGCAGCTTTCTCCTTTACAATGAGCAGTTCTTC